This TCR beta chain appears in the sequencing data of a study of CD8+ T cells in alopecia areata. At the level of the study: At a dose of 5 to 10 mg twice daily, oral tofacitinib was given to treated patients. General study findings and limits: Scalp samples also contribute reads from the resident alphabeta T cells found in normal skin.

Germline CDR1 LGHNA, CDR2 YNFKEQ. The CDR3 runs 17 residues. Trimming took off 0 bases at V and 3 bases at J, with 15 bases between the two ends. Regarding treatment: oral pan-JAK inhibitor, 5-10 mg twice daily. A note on this clone: Antigen specificity is unknown.

Extracted from the samples, RNA was reverse transcribed into cDNA to serve as the sequencing template. Profiling relied on immunoSEQ multiplex PCR, and the TCRdb table lists in-frame clones only, not all of them. The repertoire consists of about 180,000 clones, with around 49% occurring once and the leading ten covering over 9.5%. The receptor comes from a human donor with alopecia areata. This chain uses TRBV4-2 with TRBJ2-1; possibly TRBD2 for D (6 bases). The sample here was CD8+ T cells sorted from blood, taken at week 52, from a patient treated with tofacitinib. The CDR3 region has the DNA TGTGCCAGCAGCCAAGAATGGGGCGGGGTAGTCTACAATGAGCAGTTCTTC. Translating it yields CASSQEWGGVVYNEQFF.